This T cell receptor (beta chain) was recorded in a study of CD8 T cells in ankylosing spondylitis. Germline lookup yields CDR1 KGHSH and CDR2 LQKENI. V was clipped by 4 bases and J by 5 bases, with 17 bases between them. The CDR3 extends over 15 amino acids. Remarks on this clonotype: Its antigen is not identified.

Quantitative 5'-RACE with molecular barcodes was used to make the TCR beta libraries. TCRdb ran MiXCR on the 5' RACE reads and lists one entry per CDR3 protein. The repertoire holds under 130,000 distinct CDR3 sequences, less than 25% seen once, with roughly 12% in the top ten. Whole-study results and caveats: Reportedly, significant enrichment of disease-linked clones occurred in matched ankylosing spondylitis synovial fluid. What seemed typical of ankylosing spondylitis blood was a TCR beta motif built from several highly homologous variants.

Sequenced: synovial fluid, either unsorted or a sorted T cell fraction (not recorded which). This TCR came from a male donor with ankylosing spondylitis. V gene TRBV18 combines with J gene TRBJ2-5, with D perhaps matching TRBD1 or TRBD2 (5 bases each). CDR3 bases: TGTGCCAGCTCACTAAGGACGGGCGAGGGGGAGACCCAGTACTTC. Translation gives CASSLRTGEGETQYF.